This TCR beta chain came from a study of T cells after yellow fever vaccination. Broader study findings: Most primary-vaccination clones recurred post-booster (roughly 97% CD4, 85% to 90% CD8). The CD4 compartment and the CD8 compartment contained a small share of clonotypes in common.

By 5'RACE template switching, TCR cDNA was produced, with a universal primer site and UMIs added in the process. From the 5' RACE reads, TCRdb called clonotypes with MiXCR, one entry per CDR3 protein. The data contain about 320,000 distinct CDR3 sequences, 4% to 5.5% of them singletons. This clonotype appeared a few times. The antigen remains undetermined. Germline assignment: CDR1 SGHRS and CDR2 YFSETQ. V shed 4 bases and J 6 bases; nucleotides not matched to a gene: 9. This CDR3 is 14 amino acids long. The sequence was collected from a man aged 18 to 29 who received the YFV17D yellow fever vaccine. The chain links TRBV5-1 to TRBJ1-2, with 7 bases aligning to TRBD1. This sample comprised PBMCs, obtained 15 days after the yellow fever booster vaccination. CDR3 loop: CASSPSGGGDGYTF. CDR3 bases: TGCGCCAGCAGCCCGTCAGGGGGTGGTGATGGCTACACCTTC.